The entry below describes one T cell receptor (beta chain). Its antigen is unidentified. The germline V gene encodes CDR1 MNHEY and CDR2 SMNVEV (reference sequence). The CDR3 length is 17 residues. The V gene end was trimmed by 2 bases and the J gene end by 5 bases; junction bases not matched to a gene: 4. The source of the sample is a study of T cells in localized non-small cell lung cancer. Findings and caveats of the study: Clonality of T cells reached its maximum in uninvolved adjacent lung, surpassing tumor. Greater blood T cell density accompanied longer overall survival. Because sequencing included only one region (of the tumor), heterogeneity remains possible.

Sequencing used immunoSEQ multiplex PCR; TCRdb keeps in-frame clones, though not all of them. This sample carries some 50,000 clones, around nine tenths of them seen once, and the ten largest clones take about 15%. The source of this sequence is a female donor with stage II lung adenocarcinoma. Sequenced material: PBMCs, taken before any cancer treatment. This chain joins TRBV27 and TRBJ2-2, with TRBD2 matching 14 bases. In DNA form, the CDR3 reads TGTGCCAGCAGTTTAAGGACTAGCGGGGGGTATACCGGGGAGCTGTTTTTT. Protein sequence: CASSLRTSGGYTGELFF.